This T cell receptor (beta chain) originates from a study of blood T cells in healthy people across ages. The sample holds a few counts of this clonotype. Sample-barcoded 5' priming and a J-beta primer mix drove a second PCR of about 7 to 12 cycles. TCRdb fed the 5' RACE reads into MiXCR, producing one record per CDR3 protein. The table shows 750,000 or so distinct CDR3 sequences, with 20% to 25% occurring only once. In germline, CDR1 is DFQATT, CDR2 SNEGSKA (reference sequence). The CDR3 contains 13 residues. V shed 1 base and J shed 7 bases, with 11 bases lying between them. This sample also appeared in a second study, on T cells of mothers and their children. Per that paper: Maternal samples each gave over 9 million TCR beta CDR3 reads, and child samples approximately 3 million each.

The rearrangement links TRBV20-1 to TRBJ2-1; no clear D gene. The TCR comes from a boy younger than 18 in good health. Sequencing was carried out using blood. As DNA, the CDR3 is TGCAGTGCTAGAGGTCGAATCTCAAATGAGCAGTTCTTC. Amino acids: CSARGRISNEQFF.